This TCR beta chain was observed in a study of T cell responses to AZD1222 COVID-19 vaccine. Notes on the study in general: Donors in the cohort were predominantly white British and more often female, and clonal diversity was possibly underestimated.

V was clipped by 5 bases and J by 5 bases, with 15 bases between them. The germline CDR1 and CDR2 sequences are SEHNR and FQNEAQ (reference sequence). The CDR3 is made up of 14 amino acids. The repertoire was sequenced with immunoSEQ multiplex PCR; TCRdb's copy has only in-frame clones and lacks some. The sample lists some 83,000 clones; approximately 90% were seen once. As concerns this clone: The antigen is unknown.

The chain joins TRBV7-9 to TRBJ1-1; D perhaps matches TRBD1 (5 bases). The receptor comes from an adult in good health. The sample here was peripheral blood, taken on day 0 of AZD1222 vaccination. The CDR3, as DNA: TGTGCCAGCAGCCCTACGGGGCCGGAGACTGAAGCTTTCTTT. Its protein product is CASSPTGPETEAFF.